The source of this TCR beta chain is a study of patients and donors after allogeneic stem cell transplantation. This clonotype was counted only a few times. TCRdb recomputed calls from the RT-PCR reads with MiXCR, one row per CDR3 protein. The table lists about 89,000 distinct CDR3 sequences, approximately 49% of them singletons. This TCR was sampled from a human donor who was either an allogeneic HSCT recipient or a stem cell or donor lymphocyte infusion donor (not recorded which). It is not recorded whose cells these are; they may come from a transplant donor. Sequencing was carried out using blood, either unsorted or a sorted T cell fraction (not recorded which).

Written as DNA, the CDR3 is TGCAGTGCTAGAGATCCCGTACAAAGCCTTAATTCACCCCTCCACTTT. It is translated as CSARDPVQSLNSPLHF. The genes are TRBV20-1 and TRBJ1-6; unclear D gene. Trimming removed 0 bases from V and 6 bases from J, with 15 bases in between. The CDR3 has 16 residues. In germline, CDR1 is DFQATT, CDR2 SNEGSKA (reference sequence).